This T cell receptor (beta chain) was captured in a study of cytomegalovirus exposure and HLA in healthy donors. Study-level information: The 120 validation repertoires matched the 666 first-cohort repertoires in platform, a later analysis reported.

Clones were read by immunoSEQ multiplex PCR, and TCRdb kept only the in-frame ones, dropping some. The table shows around 130,000 clones, with roughly 86% occurring only once. CDR3 length: 16 residues. V was clipped by 2 bases and J by 2 bases; unmatched bases: 9. Looked up from germline, CDR1 is SGHDN and CDR2 is FVKESK. General study findings and limits: Among TCR beta chains, those listed as cytomegalovirus-associated numbered over 150.

This clone was seen only a few times. Its antigen is as yet unknown. Material: PBMCs. The receptor was derived from a man younger than 40 in good health and CMV-seronegative. The gene calls are TRBV14 and TRBJ2-7; 7 bases match TRBD1. The CDR3 here is CASSQRYRGDTYEQYF. CDR3 DNA sequence: TGTGCCAGCAGCCAAAGATACAGGGGTGATACCTACGAGCAGTACTTC.